This T cell receptor (beta chain) originates from a study of cytomegalovirus exposure and HLA in healthy donors. The overall study: Early released data comprised around 79 million unique TCRs from HLA-typed donors.

60 Vbeta and 13 Jbeta primers were used in PCR. TCRdb's table, derived via immunoSEQ multiplex PCR, lists solely in-frame clones and lacks some. The table counts roughly 190,000 clones; less than 6.5% lies in the top ten. The germline V gene has CDR1 SGHTA and CDR2 FQGNSA. The germline V and J ends were trimmed by 1 base and 2 bases, with 7 bases remaining between them. CDR3 length equals 14 residues. V usage is TRBV7-2 and J usage is TRBJ2-3; tentative D call: TRBD1 (5 bases). The clonotype was recovered from a man aged 25 to 40 in good health and CMV-seronegative. Sequenced: PBMCs. The CDR3 DNA follows: TGTGCCAGCAGCTTAGTAGGGGCCACAGATACGCAGTATTTT. Translation gives CASSLVGATDTQYF.